This entry lists 27 T cell receptor beta chains sequenced from one sample in a study of molecular identifiers for immune sequencing clone quantification. One entry per CDR3 protein, called by TCRdb with MiXCR from the PCR reads. The sample has over 35,000 distinct CDR3 sequences; about 18% are singletons. The source material was naive CD8+ T cells from blood, with Jurkat cell RNA spiked in. Regarding subset: FACS-sorted CD8+CD4-CCR7+CD45RA+ naive T cells. These receptors all come from a human donor in good health. Some libraries in this study had Jurkat cell RNA spiked in.

There are many counts of this clonotype. The V call is TRBV28, the J call TRBJ2-3, with 8 bases identical to TRBD1. The germline V gene has CDR1 MDHEN and CDR2 SYDVKM. The CDR3 has 14 residues. V trimming: 6 bases; J trimming: 4 bases; junction bases outside the gene matches: 6. CDR3 sequence (DNA): TGTGCCAGCAGCAAAGGACAGGGCCCAGATACGCAGTATTTT. The encoded protein is CASSKGQGPDTQYF.

This clonotype appeared many times. This rearrangement joins TRBV6-1 to TRBJ1-1; perhaps TRBD1 as D (5 bases). Trimming pared 6 bases from V and 7 bases from J, leaving 12 bases between. Germline CDR1 is MNHNS and CDR2 is SASEGT. The CDR3 runs to 12 residues. The chain's CDR3 is CASRVGAIEAFF. DNA of the CDR3: TGTGCCAGCAGGGTAGGGGCAATTGAAGCTTTCTTT.

This clonotype was detected many times. The chain joins TRBV3-1 to TRBJ2-7; D unclear. The CDR3 has 14 residues. V lost 5 bases and J 0 bases, leaving 11 bases between the germline ends. The germline V gene encodes CDR1 LGHDT and CDR2 YNNKEL (reference sequence). Written as DNA, the CDR3 is TGTGCCAGCAGCTCGTGGATTAGCTCCTACGAGCAGTACTTC. Its translation: CASSSWISSYEQYF.

This clonotype showed up many times. The V gene is TRBV12-3 or TRBV12-4, the J gene TRBJ2-1; maybe TRBD2 (6 bases). The CDR3 is 15 residues long. Trimming cost V 1 base and J 8 bases, with 15 bases left between them. As DNA, the CDR3 is TGTGCCAGCAGTTTAGACGGGAGTATTAACTATGAGCAGTTCTTC. Protein: CASSLDGSINYEQFF.

This clonotype has at least ten counts. This rearrangement joins TRBV19 to TRBJ2-7; TRBD1 matches 11 bases. The V gene end was trimmed by 9 bases and the J gene end by 4 bases; junction bases not matched to a gene: 8. The CDR3 runs 14 residues. Germline V gene data show CDR1 as LNHDA and CDR2 as SQIVND (reference sequence). Here the CDR3 reads CASSPGQGAYEQYF. The CDR3 region has the DNA TGTGCCAGCAGCCCTGGACAGGGGGCTTACGAGCAGTACTTC. The full variable domain, rest sourced from reference TRBV19 and TRBJ2-7, is DGGITQSPKYLFRKEGQNVTLSCEQNLNHDAMYWYRQDPGQGLRLIYYSQIVNDFQKGDIAEGYSVSREKKESFPLTVTSAQKNPTAFYLCASSPGQGAYEQYFGPGTRLTVT.

About this clonotype: A clone one base away is much larger, so this may be a read error. This chain links TRBV4-1 with TRBJ2-7; 10 bases map to TRBD1. J lost 6 bases, V lost 8 bases, and 10 bases had no gene match. CDR1 and CDR2 (germline): MGHRA, YSYEKL. The CDR3 covers 14 residues. For the CDR3, the DNA is TGCGCCAGCGGGTCAGGACAGGGGGTAGGCGAGCAGTACTTC. Translating gives CASGSGQGVGEQYF.

This clonotype was seen many times. This chain connects TRBV7-2 to TRBJ2-1; 7 bases map to TRBD2. There are 16 residues in the CDR3. J gave up 3 bases and V 1 base, and 6 bases lay outside the gene matches. Germline CDR1 is SGHTA and CDR2 is FQGNSA. CDR3 bases: TGTGCCAGCAGCTTAGGGCTAGCGGCAAGCTACAATGAGCAGTTCTTC. It is translated as CASSLGLAASYNEQFF.

Turning to this clonotype: A much larger clone is a single base away; this may be a read error. The gene calls are TRBV28 and TRBJ2-2; D gene ambiguous. Germline V gives CDR1 MDHEN, CDR2 SYDVKM. Trimming removed 10 bases at V and 1 base at J, with 13 bases between. CDR3 size: 14 residues. The CDR3 nucleotides read TGTGCCATCTGGGAACGACAGAACACCGGGGAGCTGTTTTTT. Protein sequence: CAIWERQNTGELFF. The entire variable domain, with the rest obtained from reference TRBV28 and TRBJ2-2, is as follows: DVKVTQSSRYLVKRTGEKVFLECVQDMDHENMFWYRQDPGLGLRLIYFSYDVKMKEKGDIPEGYSVSREKKERFSLILESASTNQTSMYLCAIWERQNTGELFFGEGSRLTVL.

The gene calls are TRBV5-1 and TRBJ2-1; maybe TRBD2 (7 bases). Germline CDR1 and CDR2: SGHRS and YFSETQ. This CDR3 has 14 residues. V lost 1 base and J 7 bases, leaving 12 bases between the germline ends. In nucleotides, the CDR3 is TGCGCCAGCAGCTTGAGTCGGGGGGCTAATGAGCAGTTCTTC. It specifies CASSLSRGANEQFF.

Ten or more counts support this clonotype. This sequence joins TRBV20-1 and TRBJ2-7; tentatively, D is TRBD1 (6 bases). CDR3 length: 12 residues. Looked up from germline, CDR1 is DFQATT and CDR2 is SNEGSKA (reference sequence). The CDR3 DNA is TGCACCCCCGCAGGGGAAGACTACGAGCAGTACTTC. Its protein product is CTPAGEDYEQYF.

The table lists this clonotype with a few counts. The V gene is TRBV7-8, the J gene TRBJ2-7; D is perhaps TRBD1 or TRBD2 (5 bases each). V was shortened by 6 bases and J by 7 bases, with 16 bases between the two germline ends. The CDR3 length is 13 residues. The germline V gene has CDR1 SGHVS and CDR2 FQNEAQ. The CDR3 sequence: CASSLDPWGEQYF. The CDR3, as DNA: TGTGCCAGCAGTCTTGACCCTTGGGGGGAGCAGTACTTC.

This clonotype was counted at least ten times. The chain carries TRBV20-1 and TRBJ2-2; the match to TRBD2 covers 10 bases. The germline CDR1 and CDR2 sequences are DFQATT and SNEGSKA (reference sequence). The CDR3 is made up of 15 amino acids. Losses at the gene ends were 3 bases for V and 4 bases for J; bases not matched to a gene: 5. CDR3 in DNA: TGCAGTGCTAGGGCTAGCGGGAGCCCCACCGGGGAGCTGTTTTTT. Protein: CSARASGSPTGELFF.

With regard to this clonotype: Since a much larger clone is just one base distant, this may be a read error. The chain carries TRBV29-1 and TRBJ2-2; a weak D match, TRBD1 (6 bases). Trimming left V 6 bases short and J 7 bases short, with 18 bases between. Germline CDR1 SQVTM, CDR2 ANQGSEA. The CDR3 runs to 14 residues. CDR3 coding DNA: TGCAGCGTGGTGGAGGCAGGGGAAATCGGGGAGCTGTTTTTT. Encoded protein: CSVVEAGEIGELFF.

This clonotype was recorded many times. The CDR3 DNA is TGTGCCAGCAGTTTGACAGGGTTAGACTACGAGCAGTACTTC. Translated: CASSLTGLDYEQYF. The genes are TRBV28 and TRBJ2-7, with TRBD1 matching over 7 bases. The trim removed 3 bases at V and 3 bases at J, leaving 5 bases unmatched. CDR1 MDHEN and CDR2 SYDVKM come from the germline V gene. The CDR3 loop spans 14 amino acids. The whole variable domain, filled in from reference TRBV28 and TRBJ2-7, reads DVKVTQSSRYLVKRTGEKVFLECVQDMDHENMFWYRQDPGLGLRLIYFSYDVKMKEKGDIPEGYSVSREKKERFSLILESASTNQTSMYLCASSLTGLDYEQYFGPGTRLTVT.

This clonotype occurred many times. The CDR3 loop is CASTPGQGIEQYF. CDR3 sequence (DNA): TGTGCCAGCACACCCGGGCAAGGCATCGAGCAGTACTTC. The chain links TRBV28 to TRBJ2-7; no reliable D call. This CDR3 has 13 amino acids. V gave up 7 bases and J gave up 6 bases, with 16 bases separating them. Germline CDR1 and CDR2: MDHEN and SYDVKM.

The sample holds a few counts of this clonotype. The chain links TRBV7-6 to TRBJ2-1, with D perhaps being TRBD1 or TRBD2 (5 bases each). This CDR3 contains 13 residues. Trimming stripped 0 bases from V and 7 bases from J, with 7 bases between. CDR1 and CDR2 (germline): SGHVS, FNYEAQ. CDR3 sequence reads: CASSLAWGNEQFF. DNA of the CDR3: TGTGCCAGCAGCTTAGCGTGGGGGAATGAGCAGTTCTTC.

This clonotype was seen only a few times. The J gene is TRBJ2-1, the V gene TRBV6-2 or TRBV6-3, with 10 bases aligning to TRBD2. Trimming removed 8 bases from V and 7 bases from J; junction bases left unmatched: 8. This CDR3 spans 14 amino acids. Germline V lookup: CDR1 MNHEY, CDR2 SVGEGT. CDR3 nucleotides: TGTGCCAGCCTAGGGTTAGCGGGAGGTAATGAGCAGTTCTTC. Translation: CASLGLAGGNEQFF.

This clonotype was picked up a small number of times. Sequence at one end of the junction differs from germline and may be a read error. This rearrangement joins TRBV27 to TRBJ2-7; D remains unclear. CDR1 and CDR2 (germline): MNHEY, SMNVEV (reference sequence). There are 13 residues in the CDR3. This CDR3 is CVSSLGRAYEQYF. For the CDR3, the DNA is TGTGTCAGCAGTTTAGGACGGGCCTACGAGCAGTACTTC.

Regarding this clonotype: A much larger clone differs from this one at a single base, so this may be a read error. The V call is TRBV7-2, the J call TRBJ2-7; perhaps D is TRBD1 or TRBD2 (5 bases each). CDR3 length equals 15 residues. The V gene's germline CDR1 is SGHTA and CDR2 FQGNSA. CDR3 loop: CASSLARDPSYERYF. The CDR3 DNA sequence: TGTGCCAGCAGCTTGGCCCGGGACCCCTCCTACGAGCGGTACTTC.

This clonotype has at least ten counts. This chain connects TRBV29-1 to TRBJ2-1; D gene unclear. Germline V lookup: CDR1 SQVTM, CDR2 ANQGSEA. This CDR3 has 12 amino acids. Trimming removed 3 bases from V and 9 bases from J, with 12 bases in between. The chain's CDR3 is CSVDRLWAEQFF. The CDR3 DNA is TGCAGCGTTGACCGGCTTTGGGCTGAGCAGTTCTTC.

This clonotype was counted many times. V usage is TRBV5-1 and J usage is TRBJ2-1; D unresolved. Trimming took 4 bases from V and 13 from J, leaving 12 bases between them. The CDR3 consists of 11 residues. Germline-derived CDR1 and CDR2 are SGHRS and YFSETQ. CDR3 in DNA: TGCGCCAGCAGCGGAGACTTTTACCAGTTCTTC. Translating it yields CASSGDFYQFF.

The chain combines TRBV28 with TRBJ1-4; D gene ambiguous. The V and J ends lost 8 bases and 0 bases respectively, with 10 bases between them. The CDR3 contains 14 residues. CDR1 MDHEN and CDR2 SYDVKM come from the germline V gene. The CDR3 coding sequence is TGTGCCAGCTCGCCCGGGGCAACTAATGAAAAACTGTTTTTT. This sequence encodes CASSPGATNEKLFF.

Ten or more counts support this clonotype. The rearrangement joins TRBV4-2 to TRBJ2-1; D may match TRBD1 or TRBD2 (5 bases each). This CDR3 is 16 amino acids long. V lost 6 bases, J lost 2 bases, and 17 bases lay in between. CDR1 is LGHNA and CDR2 is YNFKEQ in the germline V gene. CDR3 DNA: TGTGCCAGCAGGGGGGAGAACGAGCGGACCTACAATGAGCAGTTCTTC. Its translation: CASRGENERTYNEQFF.

This clonotype showed up many times. V usage is TRBV29-1 and J usage is TRBJ1-2; TRBD1 might be the D (6 bases). Germline V gives CDR1 SQVTM, CDR2 ANQGSEA. The V and J ends lost 4 bases and 1 base respectively, with 10 bases between them. CDR3 length: 13 amino acids. The CDR3 DNA is TGCAGCGTTGTTAGGGGGGATAACTATGGCTACACCTTC. The encoded protein is CSVVRGDNYGYTF.

V and J are TRBV6-5 and TRBJ2-3, with D perhaps matching TRBD1 (5 bases). The CDR3 length is 17 residues. The V end was cut by 4 bases, the J end by 6 bases, with 23 bases between. The germline V gene encodes CDR1 MNHEY and CDR2 SVGAGI. The CDR3 protein is CASSLRGPITYTDTQYF. The CDR3 nucleotides are TGTGCCAGCAGTTTAAGGGGTCCTATTACTTACACTGATACGCAGTATTTT.

Turning to this clonotype: The junction and the germline gene differ at one end; a read error may be behind it. The V gene is TRBV7-9, the J gene TRBJ1-6; 7 bases map to TRBD1. The CDR3 runs to 15 residues. CDR1 and CDR2 from the germline V gene are SEHNR and FQNEAQ (reference sequence). CDR3 loop: CASSPGDSYNPPLHF. As DNA, the CDR3 is TGTGCCAGCAGCCCAGGGGACAGCTATAATCCACCCCTCCACTTT.

A note on this clonotype: Since a much larger clone is just one base distant, this may be a read error. The gene calls are TRBV18 and TRBJ2-5; tentatively, D is TRBD1 (5 bases). Germline CDR1 is KGHSH and CDR2 is LQKENI. This CDR3 has 13 residues. CDR3 amino acids: CANSPAGRETQYF. Written as DNA, the CDR3 is TGTGCCAACTCACCGGCAGGGCGGGAGACCCAGTACTTC.